The 12 T cell receptor beta chains listed next were all sequenced from one sample in a study of blood T cell repertoires in COVID-19. Some clones are missing from TCRdb's copy, which holds only in-frame ones; the method was immunoSEQ multiplex PCR. The table records approximately 150,000 clones, approximately 84% of them present only once. The sequencing sample was made of peripheral blood. The receptors were gathered from a woman over 75 with acute or convalescent COVID-19.

V is TRBV27 and J is TRBJ1-1; tentatively, D is TRBD1 (5 bases). The CDR3 contains 14 residues. Germline lookup yields CDR1 MNHEY and CDR2 SMNVEV (reference sequence). The V gene lost 0 bases and the J gene lost 8 bases, with 13 bases spanning the gap. The CDR3 sequence: CASSLSSIPGEAFF. In DNA, the CDR3 is TGTGCCAGCAGTTTATCGAGTATCCCAGGGGAAGCTTTCTTT.

The chain uses TRBV2 and TRBJ2-1; D is unclear. The V end was cut by 3 bases, the J end by 7 bases, with 16 bases between. Germline values: CDR1 SNHLY, CDR2 FYNNEI. The CDR3 spans 15 residues. The CDR3 DNA sequence: TGTGCCAGCAGTGATATCACTACCGGTAAAAATGAGCAGTTCTTC. Translated, it gives CASSDITTGKNEQFF.

This chain uses TRBV7-9 with TRBJ1-3; D gene uncertain. The CDR3 is 12 residues long. Trimming took 11 bases from V and 1 from J, leaving 9 bases between them. CDR1 and CDR2 from the germline V gene are SEHNR and FQNEAQ (reference sequence). The CDR3 region has the DNA TGTGCCGCGGGGTATTCTGGAAACACCATATATTTT. It translates to CAAGYSGNTIYF. Based on the CDR3 plus reference TRBV7-9 and TRBJ1-3, the full variable domain is DTGVSQNPRHKITKRGQNVTFRCDPISEHNRLYWYRQTLGQGPEFLTYFQNEAQLEKSRLLSDRFSAERPKGSFSTLEIQRTEQGDSAMYLCAAGYSGNTIYFGEGSWLTVV.

The chain carries TRBV3-1 (or the pseudogene TRBV3-2) and TRBJ2-1; TRBD2 matches 7 bases. Germline CDR1 and CDR2: LGHDT and YNNKEL (reference sequence). With 3 bases clipped from V and 10 bases from J, the junction kept 3 bases outside the gene matches. This CDR3 has 12 amino acids. This CDR3 reads CASSHGSGEQFF. The CDR3 DNA reads TGTGCCAGCAGCCATGGTAGCGGGGAGCAGTTCTTC.

The rearrangement links TRBV3-1 (or the pseudogene TRBV3-2) to TRBJ1-2, with D perhaps matching TRBD1 (6 bases). V was cut by 2 bases and J by 2 bases, with 18 bases left in between. Germline assignment: CDR1 LGHDT and CDR2 YNNKEL (reference sequence). This CDR3 has 17 residues. This CDR3 is CASSQWGGESMNYGYTF. The CDR3 DNA follows: TGTGCCAGCAGCCAATGGGGGGGCGAGAGTATGAACTATGGCTACACCTTC.

The genes are TRBV29-1 and TRBJ1-6; D unresolved. Between the trimmed V and J ends, which lost 6 bases and 0 bases, there was a span of 6 bases. The CDR3 is 13 residues long. CDR1 is SQVTM, CDR2 ANQGSEA, per germline. The CDR3 DNA reads TGCAGCGTACAGAGCTCCTATAATTCACCCCTCCACTTT. Amino acid sequence: CSVQSSYNSPLHF.

The rearrangement joins TRBV10-2 to TRBJ1-2; TRBD1 matches 8 bases. CDR1 and CDR2 (germline): WSHSY, SAAADI. The J segment lost 8 bases and the V segment lost 0 bases, leaving 5 bases of the junction unmatched. The CDR3 length is 14 residues. The CDR3 here is CASSESNRGRGYTF. CDR3 sequence (DNA): TGCGCCAGCAGTGAGTCGAACAGGGGGAGGGGCTACACCTTC.

This clone was seen only once. The germline gene is not matched at one end of the junction; a read error may be the cause. The chain employs TRBV7-8 and TRBJ2-7; 8 nucleotides align to TRBD2. Germline lookup yields CDR1 SGHVS and CDR2 FQNEAQ. There are 14 residues in the CDR3. The CDR3 region is CASRLALRGGEQYF. Here the CDR3 DNA reads TGTGCCAGCAGGTTAGCCCTCCGGGGGGGAGAGCAGTACTTC.

The chain recombines TRBV19 with TRBJ2-7; TRBD1 agrees at 9 bases. Germline lookup yields CDR1 LNHDA and CDR2 SQIVND (reference sequence). CDR3 length: 15 amino acids. V shed 6 bases and J 5 bases; nucleotides not matched to a gene: 11. The CDR3 region is CASRAPGQGSHEQYF. The CDR3 DNA is TGTGCCAGTAGGGCCCCGGGACAGGGATCACACGAGCAGTACTTC.

This chain connects TRBV4-3 to TRBJ1-2; no definite D call. V was trimmed by 0 bases and J by 0 bases, leaving 11 bases between them. Germline CDR1 reads LGHNA; CDR2 reads YSLEER. The CDR3 extends over 16 amino acids. CDR3 residues: CASSQDGGKSNYGYTF. The DNA for the CDR3 is TGCGCCAGCAGCCAAGATGGCGGGAAGTCTAACTATGGCTACACCTTC.

The genes are TRBV19 and TRBJ2-6, with TRBD1 identical over 7 bases. The germline V gene has CDR1 LNHDA and CDR2 SQIVND (reference sequence). Germline trimming cut 3 bases from V and 2 bases from J; bases unmatched to any gene: 1. The CDR3 runs to 15 residues. The CDR3 sequence: CASSMGQTGANVLTF. The CDR3 region has the DNA TGTGCCAGTAGTATGGGACAGACTGGGGCCAACGTCCTGACTTTC.

This clone showed up just once. This chain joins TRBV6-5 and TRBJ2-6; TRBD1 might be the D (5 bases). The ends were cut back, 4 bases at V and 4 bases at J, with 11 bases in the middle. The CDR3 loop spans 15 amino acids. Germline CDR1 is MNHEY and CDR2 is SVGAGI. The CDR3, as DNA: TGTGCCAGCAGTTCACAGGTTTCGGGGGCCAACGTCCTGACTTTC. Translating it yields CASSSQVSGANVLTF.